The TCR beta chain described here comes from a study of blood T cell repertoires in COVID-19. Whole-study context: Both acute and convalescent COVID-19 samples were obtained from the United States, Italy and Spain.

Measured with immunoSEQ multiplex PCR; TCRdb has only the in-frame clones, and not every one. The data show 90,000 to 110,000 clones, approximately 78% seen once. The length of the CDR3 is 16 residues. The J segment lost 1 base and the V segment lost 2 bases, leaving 5 bases of the junction unmatched. Germline CDR1 reads SGHRS; CDR2 reads YFSETQ. V and J are TRBV5-1 and TRBJ2-2, with 7 bases lining up with TRBD1. This sequence was found in a woman of 80 years or more with acute or convalescent COVID-19. The sample consisted of peripheral blood. DNA for the CDR3: TGCGCCAGCAGCTTCCCGGGACAGAAGAACACCGGGGAGCTGTTTTTT. Encoded protein: CASSFPGQKNTGELFF.